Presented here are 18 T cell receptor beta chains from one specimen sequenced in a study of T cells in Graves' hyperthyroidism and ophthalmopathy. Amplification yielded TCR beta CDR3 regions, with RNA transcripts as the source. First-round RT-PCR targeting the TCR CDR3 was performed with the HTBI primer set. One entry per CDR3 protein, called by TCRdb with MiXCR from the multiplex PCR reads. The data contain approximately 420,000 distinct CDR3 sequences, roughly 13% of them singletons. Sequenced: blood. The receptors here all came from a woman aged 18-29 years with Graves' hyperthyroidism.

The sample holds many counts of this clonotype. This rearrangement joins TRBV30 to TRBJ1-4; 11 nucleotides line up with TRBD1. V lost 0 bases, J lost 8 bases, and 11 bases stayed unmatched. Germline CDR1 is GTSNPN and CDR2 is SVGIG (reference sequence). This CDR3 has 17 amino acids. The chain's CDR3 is CAWSVRTGGPLGEKLFF. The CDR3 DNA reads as TGTGCCTGGAGTGTAAGGACAGGGGGCCCGCTGGGGGAAAAACTGTTTTTT. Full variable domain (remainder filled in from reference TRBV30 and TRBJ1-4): SQTIHQWPATLVQPVGSPLSLECTVEGTSNPNLYWYRQAAGRGLQLLFYSVGIGQISSEVPQNLSASRPQDRQFILSSKKLLLSDSGFYLCAWSVRTGGPLGEKLFFGSGTQLSVL.

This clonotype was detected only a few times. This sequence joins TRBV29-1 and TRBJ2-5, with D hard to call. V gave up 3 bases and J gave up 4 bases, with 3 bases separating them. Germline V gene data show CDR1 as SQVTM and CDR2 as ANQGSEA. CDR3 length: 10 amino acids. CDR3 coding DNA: TGCAGCGTTGACGGAGAGACCCAGTACTTC. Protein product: CSVDGETQYF.

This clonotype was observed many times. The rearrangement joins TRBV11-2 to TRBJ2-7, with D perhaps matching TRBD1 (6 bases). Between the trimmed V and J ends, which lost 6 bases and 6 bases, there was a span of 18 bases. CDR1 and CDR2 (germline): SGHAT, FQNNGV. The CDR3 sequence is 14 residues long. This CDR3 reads CASRSTGQSGEQYF. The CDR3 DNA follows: TGTGCCAGCAGATCCACAGGGCAATCGGGCGAGCAGTACTTC.

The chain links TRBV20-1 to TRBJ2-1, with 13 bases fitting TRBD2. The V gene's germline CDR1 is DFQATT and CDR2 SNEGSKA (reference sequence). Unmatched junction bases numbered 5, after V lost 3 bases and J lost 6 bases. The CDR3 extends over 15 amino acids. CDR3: CSASLLAGGPNEQFF. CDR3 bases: TGCAGTGCTAGTCTACTAGCGGGAGGGCCCAATGAGCAGTTCTTC.

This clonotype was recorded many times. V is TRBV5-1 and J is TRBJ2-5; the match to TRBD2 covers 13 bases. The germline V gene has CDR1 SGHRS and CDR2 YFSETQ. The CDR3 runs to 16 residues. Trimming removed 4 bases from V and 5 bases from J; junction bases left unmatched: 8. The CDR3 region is CASSVGLAGDKETQYF. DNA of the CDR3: TGCGCCAGCAGCGTCGGACTAGCGGGAGACAAGGAGACCCAGTACTTC. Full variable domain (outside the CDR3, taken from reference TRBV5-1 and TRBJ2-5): KAGVTQTPRYLIKTRGQQVTLSCSPISGHRSVSWYQQTPGQGLQFLFEYFSETQRNKGNFPGRFSGRQFSNSRSEMNVSTLELGDSALYLCASSVGLAGDKETQYFGPGTRLLVL.

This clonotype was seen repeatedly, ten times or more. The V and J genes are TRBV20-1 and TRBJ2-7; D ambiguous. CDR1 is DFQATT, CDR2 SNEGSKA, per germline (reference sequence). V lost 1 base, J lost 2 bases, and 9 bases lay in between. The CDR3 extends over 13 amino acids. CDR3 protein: CSARARSPYEQYF. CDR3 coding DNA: TGCAGTGCTAGAGCCCGGTCCCCCTACGAGCAGTACTTC.

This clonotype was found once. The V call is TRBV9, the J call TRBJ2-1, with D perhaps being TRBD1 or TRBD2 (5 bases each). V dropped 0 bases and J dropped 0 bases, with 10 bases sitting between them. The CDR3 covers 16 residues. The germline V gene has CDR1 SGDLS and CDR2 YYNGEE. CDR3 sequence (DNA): TGTGCCAGCAGCGTAGTAGGGGAGAGCTCCTACAATGAGCAGTTCTTC. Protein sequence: CASSVVGESSYNEQFF. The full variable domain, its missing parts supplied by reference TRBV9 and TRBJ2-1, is DSGVTQTPKHLITATGQRVTLRCSPRSGDLSVYWYQQSLDQGLQFLIQYYNGEERAKGNILERFSAQQFPDLHSELNLSSLELGDSALYFCASSVVGESSYNEQFFGPGTRLTVL.

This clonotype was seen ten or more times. The CDR3 DNA is TGTGCCAGCAGCTCCCGGGACACTCTCCACGAGCAGTACTTC. As protein: CASSSRDTLHEQYF. V and J are TRBV5-5 and TRBJ2-7; D is possibly TRBD1 (6 bases). The CDR3 spans 14 residues. V lost 3 bases to trimming and J lost 5 bases, with 15 bases between them. The V gene's germline CDR1 is SGHKS and CDR2 YYEKEE (reference sequence).

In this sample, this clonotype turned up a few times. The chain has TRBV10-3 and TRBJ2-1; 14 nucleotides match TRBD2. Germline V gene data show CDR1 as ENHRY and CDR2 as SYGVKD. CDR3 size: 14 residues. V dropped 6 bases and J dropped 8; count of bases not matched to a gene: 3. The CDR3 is CAISRGLAGDEQFF. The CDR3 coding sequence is TGTGCCATCAGCAGGGGACTAGCGGGAGATGAGCAGTTCTTC.

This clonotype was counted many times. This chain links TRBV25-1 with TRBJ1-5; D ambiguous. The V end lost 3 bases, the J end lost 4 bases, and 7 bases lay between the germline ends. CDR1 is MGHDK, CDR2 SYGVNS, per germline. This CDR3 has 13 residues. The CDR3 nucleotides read TGTGCCAGCAGTGATAGGGATAATCAGCCCCAGCATTTT. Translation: CASSDRDNQPQHF. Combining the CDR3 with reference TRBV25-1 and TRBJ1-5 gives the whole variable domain EADIYQTPRYLVIGTGKKITLECSQTMGHDKMYWYQQDPGMELHLIHYSYGVNSTEKGDLSSESTVSRIRTEHFPLTLESARPSHTSQYLCASSDRDNQPQHFGDGTRLSIL.

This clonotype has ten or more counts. The chain's CDR3 is CASSNSGSSYNEQFF. The CDR3, as DNA: TGTGCCAGCAGCAATAGCGGGAGCTCCTACAATGAGCAGTTCTTC. The genes are TRBV11-2 and TRBJ2-1; TRBD2 matches 9 bases. This CDR3 is 15 amino acids long. Looked up from germline, CDR1 is SGHAT and CDR2 is FQNNGV. V shed 5 bases, J shed 0 bases, and the junction held 2 bases outside the gene matches.

CDR3 coding DNA: TGTGCCAGTGAGGAGGGGGATCAGCCCCAGCATTTT. The encoded protein is CASEEGDQPQHF. V is TRBV19 and J is TRBJ1-5; a possible D gene is TRBD1 (6 bases). Germline CDR1 LNHDA, CDR2 SQIVND (reference sequence). Trimming took off 8 bases at V and 5 bases at J, with 10 bases between the two ends. The CDR3 is 12 residues long.

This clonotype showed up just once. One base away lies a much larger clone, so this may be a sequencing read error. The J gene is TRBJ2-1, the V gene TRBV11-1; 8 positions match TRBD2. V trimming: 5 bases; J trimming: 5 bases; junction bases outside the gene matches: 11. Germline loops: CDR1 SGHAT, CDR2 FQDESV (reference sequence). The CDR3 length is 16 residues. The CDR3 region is CASSPFGGETNNEQFF. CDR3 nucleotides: TGTGCCAGCAGCCCTTTCGGGGGGGAGACTAACAATGAGCAGTTCTTC.

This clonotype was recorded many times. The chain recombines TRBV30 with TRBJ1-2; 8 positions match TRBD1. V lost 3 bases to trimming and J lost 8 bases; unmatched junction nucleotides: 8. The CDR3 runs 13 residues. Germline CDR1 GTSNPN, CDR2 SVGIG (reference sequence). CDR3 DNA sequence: TGTGCCTGGAGCCGACAGGGGATCGGAGGCTACACCTTC. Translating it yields CAWSRQGIGGYTF.

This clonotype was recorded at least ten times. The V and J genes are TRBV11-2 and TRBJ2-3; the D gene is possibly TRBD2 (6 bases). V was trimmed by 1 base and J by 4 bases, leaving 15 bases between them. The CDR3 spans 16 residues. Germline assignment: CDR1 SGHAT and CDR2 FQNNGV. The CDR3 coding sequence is TGTGCCAGCAGCTTAGGACTGACTAGTAACGCAGATACGCAGTATTTT. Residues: CASSLGLTSNADTQYF.

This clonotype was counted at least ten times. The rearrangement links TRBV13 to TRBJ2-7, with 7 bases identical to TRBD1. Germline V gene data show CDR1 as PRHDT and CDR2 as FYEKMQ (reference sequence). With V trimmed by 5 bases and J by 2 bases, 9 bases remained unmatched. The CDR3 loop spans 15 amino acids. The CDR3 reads CASSPQGEWTYEQYF. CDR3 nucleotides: TGTGCCAGCAGCCCGCAGGGGGAGTGGACCTACGAGCAGTACTTC. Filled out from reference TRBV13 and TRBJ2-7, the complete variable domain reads AAGVIQSPRHLIKEKRETATLKCYPIPRHDTVYWYQQGPGQDPQFLISFYEKMQSDKGSIPDRFSAQQFSDYHSELNMSSLELGDSALYFCASSPQGEWTYEQYFGPGTRLTVT.

The CDR3 sequence is CASSGPPEVYGYTF. For the CDR3, the DNA is TGTGCCAGTTCGGGGCCCCCAGAAGTCTATGGCTACACCTTC. The gene calls are TRBV19 and TRBJ1-2, with D possibly TRBD1 on 5 matching bases. Trimming left V 8 bases short and J 4 bases short, with 17 bases between. CDR1 and CDR2 from the germline V gene are LNHDA and SQIVND (reference sequence). The CDR3 contains 14 residues.

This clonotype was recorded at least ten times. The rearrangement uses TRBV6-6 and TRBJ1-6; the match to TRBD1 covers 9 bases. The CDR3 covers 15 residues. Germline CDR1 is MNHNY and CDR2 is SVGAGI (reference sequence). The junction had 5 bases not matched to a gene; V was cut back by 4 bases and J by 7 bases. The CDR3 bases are TGTGCCAGCAGTTCCCCCGGGACAGGGAATTCACCCCTCCACTTT. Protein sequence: CASSSPGTGNSPLHF.